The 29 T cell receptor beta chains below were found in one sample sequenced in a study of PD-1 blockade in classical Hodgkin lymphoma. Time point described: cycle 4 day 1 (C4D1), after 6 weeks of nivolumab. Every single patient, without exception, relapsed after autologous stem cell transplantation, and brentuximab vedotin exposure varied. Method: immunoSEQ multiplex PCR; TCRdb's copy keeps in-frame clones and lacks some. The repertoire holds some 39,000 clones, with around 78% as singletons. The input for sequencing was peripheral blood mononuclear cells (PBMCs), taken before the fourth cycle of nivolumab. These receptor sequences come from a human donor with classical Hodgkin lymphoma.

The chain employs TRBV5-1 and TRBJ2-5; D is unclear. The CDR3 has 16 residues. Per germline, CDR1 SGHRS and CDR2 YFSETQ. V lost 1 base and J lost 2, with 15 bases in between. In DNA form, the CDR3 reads TGCGCCAGCAGCTTGAATCCCTCGGGCGCACAAGAGACCCAGTACTTC. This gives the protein CASSLNPSGAQETQYF. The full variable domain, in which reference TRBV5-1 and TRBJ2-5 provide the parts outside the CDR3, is KAGVTQTPRYLIKTRGQQVTLSCSPISGHRSVSWYQQTPGQGLQFLFEYFSETQRNKGNFPGRFSGRQFSNSRSEMNVSTLELGDSALYLCASSLNPSGAQETQYFGPGTRLLVL.

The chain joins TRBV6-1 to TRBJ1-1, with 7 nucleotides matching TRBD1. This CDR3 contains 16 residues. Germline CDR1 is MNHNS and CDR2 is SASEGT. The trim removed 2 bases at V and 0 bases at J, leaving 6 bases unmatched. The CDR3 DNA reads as TGTGCCAGCAGTGAACCAAACAGGGGAATGAACACTGAAGCTTTCTTT. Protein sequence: CASSEPNRGMNTEAFF.

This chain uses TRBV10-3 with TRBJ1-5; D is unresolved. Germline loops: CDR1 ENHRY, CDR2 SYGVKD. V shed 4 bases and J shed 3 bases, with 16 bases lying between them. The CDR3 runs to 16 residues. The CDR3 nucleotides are TGTGCCATCAGTGTAGGGTCACTCCTATACAATCAGCCCCAGCATTTT. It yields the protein CAISVGSLLYNQPQHF.

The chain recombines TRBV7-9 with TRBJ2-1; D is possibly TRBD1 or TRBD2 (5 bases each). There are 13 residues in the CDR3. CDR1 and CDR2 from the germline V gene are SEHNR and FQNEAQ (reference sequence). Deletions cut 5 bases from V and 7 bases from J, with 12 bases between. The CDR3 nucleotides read TGTGCCAGCAGCCCTAAGGGACCAAATGAGCAGTTCTTC. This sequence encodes CASSPKGPNEQFF. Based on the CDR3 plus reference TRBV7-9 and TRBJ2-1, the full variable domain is DTGVSQNPRHKITKRGQNVTFRCDPISEHNRLYWYRQTLGQGPEFLTYFQNEAQLEKSRLLSDRFSAERPKGSFSTLEIQRTEQGDSAMYLCASSPKGPNEQFFGPGTRLTVL.

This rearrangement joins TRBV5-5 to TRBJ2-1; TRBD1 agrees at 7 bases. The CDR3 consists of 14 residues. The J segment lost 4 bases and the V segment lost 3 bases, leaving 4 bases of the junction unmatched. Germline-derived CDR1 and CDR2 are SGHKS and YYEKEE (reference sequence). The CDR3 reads CASSSRDSYNEQFF. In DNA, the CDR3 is TGTGCCAGCAGCTCTAGGGACAGTTACAATGAGCAGTTCTTC.

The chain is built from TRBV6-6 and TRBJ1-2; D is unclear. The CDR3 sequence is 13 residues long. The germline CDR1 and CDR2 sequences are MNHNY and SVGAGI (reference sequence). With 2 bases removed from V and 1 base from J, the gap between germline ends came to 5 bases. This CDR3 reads CASSYGLNYGYTF. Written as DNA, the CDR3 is TGTGCCAGCAGTTACGGGCTTAACTATGGCTACACCTTC.

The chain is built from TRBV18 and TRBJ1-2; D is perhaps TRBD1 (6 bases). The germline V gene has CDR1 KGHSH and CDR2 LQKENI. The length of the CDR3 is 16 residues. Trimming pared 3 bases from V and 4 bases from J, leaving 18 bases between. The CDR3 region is CASSPPPSTGGYGYTF. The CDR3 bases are TGTGCCAGCTCACCCCCCCCCTCGACAGGAGGCTATGGCTACACCTTC.

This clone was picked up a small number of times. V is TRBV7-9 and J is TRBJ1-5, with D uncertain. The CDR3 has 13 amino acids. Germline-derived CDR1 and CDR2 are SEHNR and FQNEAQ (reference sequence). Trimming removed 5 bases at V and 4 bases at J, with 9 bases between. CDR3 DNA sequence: TGTGCCAGCAGCCACGGAAGGAATCAGCCCCAGCATTTT. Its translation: CASSHGRNQPQHF.

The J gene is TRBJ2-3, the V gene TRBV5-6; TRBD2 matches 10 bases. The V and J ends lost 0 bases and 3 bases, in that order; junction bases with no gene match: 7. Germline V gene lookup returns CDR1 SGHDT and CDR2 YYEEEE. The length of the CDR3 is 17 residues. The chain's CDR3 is CASSLALAGVQTDTQYF. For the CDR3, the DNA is TGTGCCAGCAGCTTGGCCCTAGCGGGGGTGCAAACAGATACGCAGTATTTT.

The CDR3: CASSTGTGGIRNTEAFF. The CDR3 DNA sequence: TGCGCCAGCAGCACCGGGACAGGGGGTATACGGAACACTGAAGCTTTCTTT. V is TRBV5-1 and J is TRBJ1-1, with 11 bases fitting TRBD1. This CDR3 is 17 amino acids long. The V segment lost 4 bases and the J segment 1 base; nucleotides outside the gene matches: 9. CDR1 is SGHRS and CDR2 is YFSETQ in the germline V gene.

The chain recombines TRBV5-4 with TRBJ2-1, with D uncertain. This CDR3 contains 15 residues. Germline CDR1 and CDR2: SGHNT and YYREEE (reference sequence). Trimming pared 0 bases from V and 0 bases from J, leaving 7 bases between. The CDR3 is CASSLDPSSYNEQFF. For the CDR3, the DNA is TGTGCCAGCAGCTTGGACCCCAGCTCCTACAATGAGCAGTTCTTC.

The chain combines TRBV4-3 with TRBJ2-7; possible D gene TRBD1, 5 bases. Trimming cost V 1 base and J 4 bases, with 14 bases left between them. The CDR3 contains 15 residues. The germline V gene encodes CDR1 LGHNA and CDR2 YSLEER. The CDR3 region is CASSQVQGVGYEQYF. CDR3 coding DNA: TGCGCCAGCAGCCAAGTCCAAGGGGTGGGGTACGAGCAGTACTTC.

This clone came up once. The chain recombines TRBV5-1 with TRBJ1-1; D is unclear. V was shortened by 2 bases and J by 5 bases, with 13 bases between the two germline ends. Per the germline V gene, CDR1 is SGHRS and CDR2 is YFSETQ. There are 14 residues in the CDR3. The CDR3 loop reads CASSFSEGQTEAFF. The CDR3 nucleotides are TGCGCCAGCAGCTTTTCCGAGGGCCAAACTGAAGCTTTCTTT. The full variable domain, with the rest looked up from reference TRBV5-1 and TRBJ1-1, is KAGVTQTPRYLIKTRGQQVTLSCSPISGHRSVSWYQQTPGQGLQFLFEYFSETQRNKGNFPGRFSGRQFSNSRSEMNVSTLELGDSALYLCASSFSEGQTEAFFGQGTRLTVV.

The CDR3 here is CASSVTGPYGYTF. CDR3 bases: TGTGCCAGCAGTGTAACAGGGCCCTATGGCTACACCTTC. The chain employs TRBV28 and TRBJ1-2, with D possibly TRBD1 on 6 matching bases. Trimming removed 5 bases from V and 4 bases from J, with 11 bases in between. CDR3 size: 13 residues. The germline CDR1 and CDR2 sequences are MDHEN and SYDVKM.

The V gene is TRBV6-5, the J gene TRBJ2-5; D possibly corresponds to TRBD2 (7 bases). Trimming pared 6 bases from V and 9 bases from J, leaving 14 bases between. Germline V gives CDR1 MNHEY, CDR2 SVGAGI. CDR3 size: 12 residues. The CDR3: CASSWEGGAQYF. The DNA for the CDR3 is TGTGCCAGCAGCTGGGAGGGGGGGGCCCAGTACTTC.

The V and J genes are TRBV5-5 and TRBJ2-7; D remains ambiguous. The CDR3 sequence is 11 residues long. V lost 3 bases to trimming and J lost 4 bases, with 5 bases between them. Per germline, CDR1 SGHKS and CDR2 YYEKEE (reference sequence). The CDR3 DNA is TGTGCCAGCAGCTGGCTTTACGAGCAGTACTTC. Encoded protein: CASSWLYEQYF.

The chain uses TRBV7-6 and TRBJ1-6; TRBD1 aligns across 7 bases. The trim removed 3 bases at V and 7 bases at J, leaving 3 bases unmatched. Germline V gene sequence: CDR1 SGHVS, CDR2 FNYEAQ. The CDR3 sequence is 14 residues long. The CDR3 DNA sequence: TGTGCCAGCAGCTTGCTACAGGGGAATTCACCCCTCCACTTT. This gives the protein CASSLLQGNSPLHF.

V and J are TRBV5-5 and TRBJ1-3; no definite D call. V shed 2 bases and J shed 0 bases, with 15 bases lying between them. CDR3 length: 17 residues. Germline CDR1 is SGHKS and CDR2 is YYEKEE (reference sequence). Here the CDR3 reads CASSLTATPSSGNTIYF. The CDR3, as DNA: TGTGCCAGCAGCTTAACAGCGACACCTAGCTCTGGAAACACCATATATTTT.

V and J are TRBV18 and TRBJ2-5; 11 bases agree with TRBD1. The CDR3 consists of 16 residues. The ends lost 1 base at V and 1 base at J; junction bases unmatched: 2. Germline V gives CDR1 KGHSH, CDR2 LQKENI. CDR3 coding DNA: TGTGCCAGCTCACCACTGGGACAGGGGGGCCAAGAGACCCAGTACTTC. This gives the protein CASSPLGQGGQETQYF.

In nucleotides, the CDR3 is TGTGCCAGCAGCTTGGGGGAGAACACTGAAGCTTTCTTT. It yields the protein CASSLGENTEAFF. The rearrangement uses TRBV7-7 and TRBJ1-1, with D maybe TRBD1 (5 bases). The CDR3 length is 13 residues. Germline CDR1 reads SSHAT; CDR2 reads FNYEAQ (reference sequence). Trimming pared 3 bases from V and 1 base from J, leaving 6 bases between.

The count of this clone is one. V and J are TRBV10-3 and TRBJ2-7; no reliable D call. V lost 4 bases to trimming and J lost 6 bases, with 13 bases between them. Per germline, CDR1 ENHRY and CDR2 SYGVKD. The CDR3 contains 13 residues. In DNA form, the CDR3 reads TGTGCCATCAGTGCAGTCGATTATTCCGAGCAGTACTTC. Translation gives CAISAVDYSEQYF.

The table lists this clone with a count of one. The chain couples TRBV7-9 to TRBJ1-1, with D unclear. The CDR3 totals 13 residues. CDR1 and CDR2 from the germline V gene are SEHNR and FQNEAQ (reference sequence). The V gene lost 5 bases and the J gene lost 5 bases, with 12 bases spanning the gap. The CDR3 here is CASSPRVGTEAFF. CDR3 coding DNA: TGTGCCAGCAGCCCTAGGGTGGGGACTGAAGCTTTCTTT.

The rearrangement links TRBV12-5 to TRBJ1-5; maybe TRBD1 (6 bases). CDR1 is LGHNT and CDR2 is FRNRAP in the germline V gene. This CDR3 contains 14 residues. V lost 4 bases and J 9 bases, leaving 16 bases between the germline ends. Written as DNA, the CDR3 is TGTGCTAGTGGTTGGGAGGGGGGGCTCGGGCCCCAGCATTTT. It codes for CASGWEGGLGPQHF. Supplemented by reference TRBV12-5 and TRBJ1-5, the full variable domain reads DARVTQTPRHKVTEMGQEVTMRCQPILGHNTVFWYRQTMMQGLELLAYFRNRAPLDDSGMPKDRFSAEMPDATLATLKIQPSEPRDSAVYFCASGWEGGLGPQHFGDGTRLSIL.

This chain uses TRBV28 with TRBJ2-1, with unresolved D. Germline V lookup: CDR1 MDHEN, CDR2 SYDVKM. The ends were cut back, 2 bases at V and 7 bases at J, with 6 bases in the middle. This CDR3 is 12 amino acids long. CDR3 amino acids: CASSLPANEQFF. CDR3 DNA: TGTGCCAGCAGTTTACCCGCAAATGAGCAGTTCTTC. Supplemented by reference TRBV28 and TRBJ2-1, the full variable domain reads DVKVTQSSRYLVKRTGEKVFLECVQDMDHENMFWYRQDPGLGLRLIYFSYDVKMKEKGDIPEGYSVSREKKERFSLILESASTNQTSMYLCASSLPANEQFFGPGTRLTVL.

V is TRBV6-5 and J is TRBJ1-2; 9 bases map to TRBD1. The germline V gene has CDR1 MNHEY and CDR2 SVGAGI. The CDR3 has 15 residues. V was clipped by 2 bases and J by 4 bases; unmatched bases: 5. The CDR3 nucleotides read TGTGCCAGCAGTTACGAAGGGACAGGGACCTATGGCTACACCTTC. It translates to CASSYEGTGTYGYTF.

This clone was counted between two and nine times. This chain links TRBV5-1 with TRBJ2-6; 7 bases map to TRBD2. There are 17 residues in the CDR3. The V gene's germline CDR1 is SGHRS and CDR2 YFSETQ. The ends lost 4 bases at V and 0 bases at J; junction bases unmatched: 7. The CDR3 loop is CASSPRAGDSGANVLTF. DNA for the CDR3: TGCGCCAGCAGCCCCCGGGCGGGAGACTCTGGGGCCAACGTCCTGACTTTC.

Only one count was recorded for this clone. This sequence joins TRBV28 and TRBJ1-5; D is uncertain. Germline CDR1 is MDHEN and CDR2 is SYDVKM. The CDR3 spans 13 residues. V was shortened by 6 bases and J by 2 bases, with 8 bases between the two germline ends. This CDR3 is CASRETGNQPQHF. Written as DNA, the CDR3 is TGTGCCAGCAGAGAAACGGGCAATCAGCCCCAGCATTTT.

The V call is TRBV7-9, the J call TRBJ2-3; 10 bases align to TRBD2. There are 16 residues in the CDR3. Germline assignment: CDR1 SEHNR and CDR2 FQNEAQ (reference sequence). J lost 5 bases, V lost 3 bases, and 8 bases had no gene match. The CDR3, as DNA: TGTGCCAGCAGCTTTCTGAGCGGGGGGGCCGGAGATACGCAGTATTTT. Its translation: CASSFLSGGAGDTQYF.

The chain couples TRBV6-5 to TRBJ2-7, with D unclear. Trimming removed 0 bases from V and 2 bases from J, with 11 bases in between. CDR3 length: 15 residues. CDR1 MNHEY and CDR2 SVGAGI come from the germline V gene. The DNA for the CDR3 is TGTGCCAGCAGTTACTCGAACACACTAACCTACGAGCAGTACTTC. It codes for CASSYSNTLTYEQYF.